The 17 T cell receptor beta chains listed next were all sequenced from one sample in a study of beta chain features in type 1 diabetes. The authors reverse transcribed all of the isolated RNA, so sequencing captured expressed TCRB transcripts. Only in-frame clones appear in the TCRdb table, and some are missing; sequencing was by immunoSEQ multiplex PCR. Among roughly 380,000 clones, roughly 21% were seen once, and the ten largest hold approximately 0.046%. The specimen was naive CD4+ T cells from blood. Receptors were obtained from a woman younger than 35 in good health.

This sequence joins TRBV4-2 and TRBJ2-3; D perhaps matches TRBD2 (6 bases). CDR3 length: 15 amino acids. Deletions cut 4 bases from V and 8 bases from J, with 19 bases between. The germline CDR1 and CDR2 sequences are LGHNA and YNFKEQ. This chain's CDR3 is CASSLSRGTTSTQYF. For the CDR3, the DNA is TGTGCCAGCAGCCTCAGCCGGGGGACGACCTCTACGCAGTATTTT.

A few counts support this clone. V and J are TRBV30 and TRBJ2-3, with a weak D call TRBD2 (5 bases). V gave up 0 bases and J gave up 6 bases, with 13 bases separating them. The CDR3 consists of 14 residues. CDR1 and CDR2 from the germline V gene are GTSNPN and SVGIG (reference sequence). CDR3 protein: CAWSVRSGTDTQYF. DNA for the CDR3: TGTGCCTGGAGTGTACGCAGCGGTACGGATACGCAGTATTTT.

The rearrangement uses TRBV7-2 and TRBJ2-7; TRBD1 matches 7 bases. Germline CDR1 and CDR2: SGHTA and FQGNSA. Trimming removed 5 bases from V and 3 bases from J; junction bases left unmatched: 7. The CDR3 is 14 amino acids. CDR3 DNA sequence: TGTGCCAGCAGCACGCAACAGGGGTACTACGAGCAGTACTTC. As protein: CASSTQQGYYEQYF.

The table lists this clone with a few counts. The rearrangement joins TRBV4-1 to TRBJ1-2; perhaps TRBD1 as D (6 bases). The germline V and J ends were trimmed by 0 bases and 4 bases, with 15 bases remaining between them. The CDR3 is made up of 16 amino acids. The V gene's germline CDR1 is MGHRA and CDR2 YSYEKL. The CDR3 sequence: CASSQEGGAGFYGYTF. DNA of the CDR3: TGCGCCAGCAGCCAAGAAGGGGGGGCAGGATTCTATGGCTACACCTTC.

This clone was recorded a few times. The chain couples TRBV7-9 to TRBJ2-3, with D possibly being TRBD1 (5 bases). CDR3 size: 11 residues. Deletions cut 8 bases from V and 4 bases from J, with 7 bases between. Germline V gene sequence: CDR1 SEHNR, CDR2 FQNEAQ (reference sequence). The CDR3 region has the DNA TGTGCCAGCGGGGCGGCAGATACGCAGTATTTT. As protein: CASGAADTQYF.

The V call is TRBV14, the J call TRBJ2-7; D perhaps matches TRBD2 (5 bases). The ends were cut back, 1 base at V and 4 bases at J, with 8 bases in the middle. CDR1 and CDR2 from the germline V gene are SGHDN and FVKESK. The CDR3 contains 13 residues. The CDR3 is CASSQVSGYEQYF. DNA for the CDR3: TGTGCCAGCAGCCAAGTGAGCGGATACGAGCAGTACTTC.

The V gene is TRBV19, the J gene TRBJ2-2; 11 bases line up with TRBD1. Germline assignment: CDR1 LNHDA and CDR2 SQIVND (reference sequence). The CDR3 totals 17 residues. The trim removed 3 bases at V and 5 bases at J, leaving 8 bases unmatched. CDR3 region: CASSIGLGTGGTGELFF. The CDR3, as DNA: TGTGCCAGTAGTATCGGGCTGGGGACAGGGGGTACCGGGGAGCTGTTTTTT.

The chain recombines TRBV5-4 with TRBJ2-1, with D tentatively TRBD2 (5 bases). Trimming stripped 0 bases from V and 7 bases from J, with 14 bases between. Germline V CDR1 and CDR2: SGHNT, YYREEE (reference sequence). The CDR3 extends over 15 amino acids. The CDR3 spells CASSLEGPPGNEQFF. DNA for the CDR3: TGTGCCAGCAGCTTGGAAGGTCCCCCGGGAAATGAGCAGTTCTTC.

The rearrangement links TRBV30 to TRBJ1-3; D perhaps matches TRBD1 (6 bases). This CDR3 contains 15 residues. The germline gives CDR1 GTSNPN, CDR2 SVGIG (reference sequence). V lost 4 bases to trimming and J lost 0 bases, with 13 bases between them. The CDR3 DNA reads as TGTGCCTGGACCAGACAGGACCGCTCTGGAAACACCATATATTTT. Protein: CAWTRQDRSGNTIYF.

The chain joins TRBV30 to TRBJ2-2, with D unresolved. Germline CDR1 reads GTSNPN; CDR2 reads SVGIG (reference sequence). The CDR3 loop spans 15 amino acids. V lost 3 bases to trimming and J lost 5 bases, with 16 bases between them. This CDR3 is CAWRFLSGRTGELFF. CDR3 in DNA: TGTGCCTGGAGGTTCTTATCGGGTCGAACCGGGGAGCTGTTTTTT. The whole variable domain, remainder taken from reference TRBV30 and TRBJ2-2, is SQTIHQWPATLVQPVGSPLSLECTVEGTSNPNLYWYRQAAGRGLQLLFYSVGIGQISSEVPQNLSASRPQDRQFILSSKKLLLSDSGFYLCAWRFLSGRTGELFFGEGSRLTVL.

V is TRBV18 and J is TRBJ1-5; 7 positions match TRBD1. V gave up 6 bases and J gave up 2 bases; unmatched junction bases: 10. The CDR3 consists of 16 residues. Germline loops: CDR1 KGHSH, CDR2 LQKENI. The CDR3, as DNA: TGTGCCAGCTCCCAAAACTCCGGGACAGGCAATCAGCCCCAGCATTTT. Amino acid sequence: CASSQNSGTGNQPQHF.

The CDR3 reads CASSVEQSTEQYF. Written as DNA, the CDR3 is TGTGCCAGCAGTGTCGAACAGTCTACAGAGCAGTACTTC. The chain employs TRBV6-4 and TRBJ2-7; D is undetermined. V lost 4 bases and J lost 7, with 14 bases in between. Germline assignment: CDR1 MRHNA and CDR2 SNTAGT. The CDR3 totals 13 residues.

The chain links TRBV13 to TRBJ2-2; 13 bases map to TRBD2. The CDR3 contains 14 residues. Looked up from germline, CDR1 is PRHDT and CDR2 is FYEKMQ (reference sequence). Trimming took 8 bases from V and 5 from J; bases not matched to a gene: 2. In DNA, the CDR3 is TGTGCCAGCCGACTAGCGGGGGGTACCGGGGAGCTGTTTTTT. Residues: CASRLAGGTGELFF.

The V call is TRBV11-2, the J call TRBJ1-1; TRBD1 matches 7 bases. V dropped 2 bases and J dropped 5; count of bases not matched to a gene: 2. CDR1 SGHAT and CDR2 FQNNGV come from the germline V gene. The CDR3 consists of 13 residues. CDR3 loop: CASSLTGETEAFF. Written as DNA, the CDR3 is TGTGCCAGCAGCTTAACAGGGGAAACTGAAGCTTTCTTT. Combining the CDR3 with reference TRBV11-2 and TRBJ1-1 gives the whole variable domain EAGVAQSPRYKIIEKRQSVAFWCNPISGHATLYWYQQILGQGPKLLIQFQNNGVVDDSQLPKDRFSAERLKGVDSTLKIQPAKLEDSAVYLCASSLTGETEAFFGQGTRLTVV.

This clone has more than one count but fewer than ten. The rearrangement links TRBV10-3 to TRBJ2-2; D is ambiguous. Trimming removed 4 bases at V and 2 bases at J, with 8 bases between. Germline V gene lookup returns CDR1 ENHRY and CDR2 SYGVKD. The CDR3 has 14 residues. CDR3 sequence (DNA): TGTGCCATCAGTGCCCTAAGTAACACCGGGGAGCTGTTTTTT. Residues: CAISALSNTGELFF.

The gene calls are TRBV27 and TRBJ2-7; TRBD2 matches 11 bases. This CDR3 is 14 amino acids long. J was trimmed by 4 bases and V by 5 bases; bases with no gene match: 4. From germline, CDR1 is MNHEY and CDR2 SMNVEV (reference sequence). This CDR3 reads CASSPGTSGYEQYF. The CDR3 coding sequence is TGTGCCAGCAGTCCTGGGACTAGCGGATACGAGCAGTACTTC.

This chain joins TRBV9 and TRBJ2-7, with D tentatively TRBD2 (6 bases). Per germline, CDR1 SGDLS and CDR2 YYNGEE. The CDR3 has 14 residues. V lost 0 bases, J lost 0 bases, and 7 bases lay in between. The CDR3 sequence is CASSVVADSYEQYF. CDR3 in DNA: TGTGCCAGCAGCGTAGTAGCGGACTCCTACGAGCAGTACTTC. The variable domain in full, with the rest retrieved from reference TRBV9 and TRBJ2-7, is DSGVTQTPKHLITATGQRVTLRCSPRSGDLSVYWYQQSLDQGLQFLIQYYNGEERAKGNILERFSAQQFPDLHSELNLSSLELGDSALYFCASSVVADSYEQYFGPGTRLTVT.